These T cell receptor beta chains were read from a single sample in a study of T cell changes during pregnancy in multiple sclerosis. Only in-frame clones appear in the TCRdb table, and some are missing; sequencing was by immunoSEQ multiplex PCR. The sample contains some 64,000 clones, about nine tenths of which appear only once. Sample: peripheral blood, taken in the first trimester of pregnancy. These receptors were obtained from a female donor with multiple sclerosis, enrolled in a pregnancy study. The CDR3 runs from the conserved cysteine through the conserved F or W. D genes are given only for firm matches. Size values are once, few and many counts, or a class for expanded clones, and some rows have none.

TRBJ1-4	-	-	TRBV19	TGTGCCAGTAGTATTCTGAGGACTAATGAAAAACTGTTTTTT	CASSILRTNEKLFF
TRBJ2-1	-	TRBD2	TRBV7-9	TGTGCCAGCAGCTCGGCCCGGGGACTAGCGGGCCCAAACAATGAGCAGTTCTTC	CASSSARGLAGPNNEQFF
TRBJ2-7	-	-	TRBV21-1	TGTGCCAGCAGCCCCGGGCGGGACAGGTCTACGAAGCAGTACTTC	CASSPGRDRSTKQYF
TRBJ1-1	-	TRBD1	TRBV2	TGTGCCAGCATGAGGACAGGGATTTTCTCTGAAGCTTTCTTT	CASMRTGIFSEAFF
TRBJ2-2	once	TRBD1	TRBV5-1	TGCGCCAGCAGCCGCAGATCAGGGGGTGACACCGGGGAGCTGTTTTTT	CASSRRSGGDTGELFF
TRBJ2-1	-	TRBD2	TRBV5-1	TGCGCCAGCAGCTTGGGGCTAGCGGGAGCCTTTGAGCAGTTCTTC	CASSLGLAGAFEQFF
TRBJ2-6	-	TRBD1	TRBV7-2	TGTGCCAGCAGCTCTCTGACAGGGATGGGTGGGGCCAACGTCCTGACTTTC	CASSSLTGMGGANVLTF
TRBJ2-1	-	TRBD2	TRBV7-9	TGTGCCAGCAGCCCAAGGACTAGCGGCTCCTACAATGAGCAGTTCTTC	CASSPRTSGSYNEQFF
TRBJ2-7	-	-	TRBV6-1	TGTGCCAGCAGAGGCGACAGACCCTACGAGCAGTACTTC	CASRGDRPYEQYF
TRBJ1-6	-	TRBD1	TRBV13	TGTGCCAGCAGCTTAGAGGACAGGCAACTCCACTTT	CASSLEDRQLHF
TRBJ2-5	-	-	TRBV29-1	TGCAGCGTTGAAGATCGACTAGTTGGCGAGACCCAGTACTTC	CSVEDRLVGETQYF
TRBJ2-1	-	-	TRBV7-7	TGTGCTAGCAGCCTAGGAATGGGGCGCCATGAGCAGTTCTTC	CASSLGMGRHEQFF
TRBJ2-5	-	TRBD1	TRBV9	TGTGCCAGCTCAAGGGGGCGGCAAGAGACCCAGTACTTC	CASSRGRQETQYF
TRBJ1-2	-	TRBD1	TRBV28	TGTGCCAGCAGTTTAGGCGGCACAGGGGACTATGGCTACACCTTC	CASSLGGTGDYGYTF
TRBJ1-2	-	-	TRBV19	TGTGCCAGTAAGTCGCGGGTAGAATATGGCTACACCTTC	CASKSRVEYGYTF
TRBJ2-7	-	TRBD2	TRBV4-2	TGTGCCAGCAGCCAAGATTTCGCTAGCGGGAGTTACGAGCAGTACTTC	CASSQDFASGSYEQYF
TRBJ1-1	-	-	TRBV5-4	TGTGCCAGCAGCGGAACCGGGACTGGGGGCACTGAAGCTTTCTTT	CASSGTGTGGTEAFF
TRBJ1-4	-	TRBD1	TRBV2	TGTGCCAGCAAAGGGACAGGGTATGAAAAACTGTTTTTT	CASKGTGYEKLFF
TRBJ2-1	-	TRBD2	TRBV6-5	TGTGCCAGCAGTTCTGCGGGAGGGCCCTACAATGAGCAGTTCTTC	CASSSAGGPYNEQFF
TRBJ2-3	-	TRBD2	TRBV28	TGTGCCAGCAGTCCTCTGAGGGCGGGAGGTAGCACAGATACGCAGTATTTT	CASSPLRAGGSTDTQYF
TRBJ1-5	-	TRBD1	TRBV19	TGTGCCAGTAGTCTCCAAGGCGGCACGGGACAGGGGGATCAGCCCCAGCATTTT	CASSLQGGTGQGDQPQHF
TRBJ2-3	-	TRBD2	TRBV7-2	TGTGCCAGCAGGTCTCGGACTAGCGGCACAGATACGCAGTATTTT	CASRSRTSGTDTQYF
TRBJ2-7	-	TRBD2	TRBV28	TGTGCCAGCAGCCCCCCCCTAGCGGGAGGGAACGAGCAGTACTTC	CASSPPLAGGNEQYF
TRBJ2-3	-	-	TRBV11-2	TGTGCCAGCAGCTGGAGTGGGGGGTTCACAGATACGCAGTATTTT	CASSWSGGFTDTQYF
TRBJ2-1	-	TRBD2	TRBV6-6	TGTGCCAGCAGTTACGGGACTAGCGACCCTGAGCAGTTCTTC	CASSYGTSDPEQFF
TRBJ2-1	-	TRBD2	TRBV5-4	TGTGCCAGCAGGATCGGCGGGAGGGCCTACAATGAGCAGTTCTTC	CASRIGGRAYNEQFF
TRBJ2-7	-	-	TRBV7-2	TGTGCCAGCAGCTCCATCAGGGGGAGGACGTGGGGGGAGCAGTACTTC	CASSSIRGRTWGEQYF
TRBJ2-3	-	-	TRBV19	TGTGCCAGTAGTGGCCCTCGCACAGATACGCAGTATTTT	CASSGPRTDTQYF
TRBJ1-5	-	-	TRBV15	TGTGCCACCAGCAGAGATCGTCCACAGGTTAATCAGCCCCAGCATTTT	CATSRDRPQVNQPQHF
TRBJ2-1	-	-	TRBV7-2	TGTGCCAGCAGCAACATCCCGAGCGGGTACAATGAGCAGTTCTTC	CASSNIPSGYNEQFF
TRBJ1-3	-	-	TRBV11-3	TGTGCCAGCAGCTTAGATTCCAGCTCTGGAAACACCATATATTTT	CASSLDSSSGNTIYF
TRBJ2-3	once	TRBD2	TRBV7-3	TGTGCCAGCAGCTTTACGGGACTAGCCACAGATACGCAGTATTTT	CASSFTGLATDTQYF
TRBJ2-3	-	TRBD1	TRBV5-1	TGCGCCAGCAGCACAGGGGACAGGGAGACAGATACGCAGTATTTT	CASSTGDRETDTQYF
TRBJ2-2	-	-	TRBV6-5	TGTGCCAGCAGTTACTCATCTCCCGGGGAGCTGTTTTTT	CASSYSSPGELFF
TRBJ2-2	-	-	TRBV7-2	TGTGCCAGCAGCTTTGCGGTCTCTCGTAACACCGGGGAGCTGTTTTTT	CASSFAVSRNTGELFF
TRBJ2-5	-	-	TRBV18	TGTGCCAGCTCACTACGGGACAAAGAGACCCAGTACTTC	CASSLRDKETQYF
TRBJ2-1	-	TRBD2	TRBV29-1	TGCAGCGCCGACGGACTAGCGGGAGAGGATGAGCAGTTCTTC	CSADGLAGEDEQFF
TRBJ2-1	once	-	TRBV5-4	TGTGCCAGCAGCAACAACACTAGTCGGGAGCAGTTCTTC	CASSNNTSREQFF
TRBJ2-1	once	TRBD1	TRBV5-1	TGCGCCAGCAGCACGGGACAGGGAAATGAGCAGTTCTTC	CASSTGQGNEQFF
TRBJ2-3	-	-	TRBV13	TGTGCCAGCAGCTTAGCTAAAGATACGCAGTATTTT	CASSLAKDTQYF
TRBJ2-3	few	-	TRBV5-1	TGCGCCAGCAGCTTGGAGGTGGCAGGGGCGGGCACAGATACGCAGTATTTT	CASSLEVAGAGTDTQYF
TRBJ2-7	few	TRBD2	TRBV7-2	TGTGCCAGCAGCGAGGGACTAGCGCTCTACGAGCAGTACTTC	CASSEGLALYEQYF
TRBJ1-6	-	TRBD1	TRBV27	TGTGCCAGCAGTTTGGGACAGGGGGGAAATTCACCCCTCCACTTT	CASSLGQGGNSPLHF
TRBJ1-2	-	-	TRBV29-1	TGCAGCCCGAGACGACACTTTTCTTATGGCTACACCTTC	CSPRRHFSYGYTF
TRBJ2-3	-	-	TRBV10-3	TGTGCCATCAGTGCAGGGGTGAGCACAGATACGCAGTATTTT	CAISAGVSTDTQYF